Listed below are T cell receptor beta chains from one sample, sequenced in a study of PD-L1 blockade in urothelial cancer. Libraries were prepared by immunoSEQ multiplex PCR; TCRdb keeps only in-frame clonotypes and omits some of them. The repertoire holds about 120,000 clones, with 75% to 95% as singletons. The sample consisted of PBMCs, taken around atezolizumab (anti-PD-L1) treatment. All receptors come from a man aged 60 to 69 with urothelial cancer. CDR3s include the opening cysteine and the closing phenylalanine or tryptophan. The D gene is left open where the match is weak. Clone size appears in some rows only: once, few, many, or a class for an expanded clone.

abundance: .; j_gene: TRBJ1-4; v_gene: TRBV10-2; d_gene: .; CDR3aa: CASVDSYNEKLFF; CDR3nt: TGCGCCAGCGTCGACAGTTATAATGAAAAACTGTTTTTT
abundance: .; j_gene: TRBJ2-1; v_gene: TRBV15; d_gene: TRBD2; CDR3aa: CATSRDGRGRSNEQFF; CDR3nt: TGTGCCACCAGCAGAGATGGGCGCGGGAGGTCGAATGAGCAGTTCTTC
abundance: .; j_gene: TRBJ2-3; v_gene: TRBV7-3; d_gene: TRBD2; CDR3aa: CASSLRGGGTDTQYF; CDR3nt: TGTGCCAGCAGCTTGCGGGGGGGCGGGACAGATACGCAGTATTTT
abundance: .; j_gene: TRBJ2-1; v_gene: TRBV4-1; d_gene: TRBD2; CDR3aa: CASSREPGQRGTSGSNEQFF; CDR3nt: TGCGCCAGCAGCCGAGAACCGGGACAGAGAGGGACTAGCGGGAGCAATGAGCAGTTCTTC
abundance: .; j_gene: TRBJ2-1; v_gene: TRBV9; d_gene: TRBD2; CDR3aa: CASSVAASGTQGVEFF; CDR3nt: TGTGCCAGCAGCGTAGCCGCTAGCGGGACTCAAGGGGTGGAGTTCTTC
abundance: .; j_gene: TRBJ2-7; v_gene: TRBV10-1; d_gene: TRBD2; CDR3aa: CASGPRRVLWREGSYEQYF; CDR3nt: TGCGCCAGCGGCCCACGAAGGGTTTTGTGGCGGGAGGGCTCCTACGAGCAGTACTTC
abundance: once; j_gene: TRBJ2-3; v_gene: TRBV6-5; d_gene: TRBD2; CDR3aa: CASSSGGTSIDTQYF; CDR3nt: TGTGCCAGCAGTTCTGGAGGGACTAGCATAGATACGCAGTATTTT
abundance: .; j_gene: TRBJ2-4; v_gene: TRBV6-1; d_gene: .; CDR3aa: CASSELQVAKNIQYF; CDR3nt: TGTGCCAGCAGTGAACTTCAGGTAGCCAAAAACATTCAGTACTTC
abundance: .; j_gene: TRBJ2-3; v_gene: TRBV7-3; d_gene: .; CDR3aa: CASSSQDTQYF; CDR3nt: TGTGCCAGCAGCTCACAGGATACGCAGTATTTT
abundance: .; j_gene: TRBJ2-3; v_gene: TRBV18; d_gene: .; CDR3aa: CASSPPGGGTDTQYF; CDR3nt: TGTGCCAGCTCACCACCAGGGGGTGGCACAGATACGCAGTATTTT
abundance: .; j_gene: TRBJ2-2; v_gene: TRBV2; d_gene: .; CDR3aa: CASRLQFSAGELFF; CDR3nt: TGTGCCAGCAGGTTGCAATTTAGCGCCGGGGAGCTGTTTTTT
abundance: .; j_gene: TRBJ2-1; v_gene: TRBV15; d_gene: TRBD2; CDR3aa: CATSRVTSGNNEQFF; CDR3nt: TGTGCCACCAGCAGAGTCACTAGCGGGAACAATGAGCAGTTCTTC
abundance: .; j_gene: TRBJ2-5; v_gene: TRBV29-1; d_gene: TRBD2; CDR3aa: CSVVLARGGETQYF; CDR3nt: TGCAGCGTTGTACTAGCGAGGGGTGGGGAGACCCAGTACTTC
abundance: .; j_gene: TRBJ2-5; v_gene: TRBV7-9; d_gene: TRBD1; CDR3aa: CASSLSGGETQYF; CDR3nt: TGTGCCAGCAGCTTGTCAGGGGGAGAGACCCAGTACTTC
abundance: .; j_gene: TRBJ1-1; v_gene: TRBV11-2; d_gene: TRBD1; CDR3aa: CASRQTGGGMNTEAFF; CDR3nt: TGTGCCAGCAGACAGACAGGGGGCGGGATGAACACTGAAGCTTTCTTT